Shown below are 27 T cell receptor beta chains from a single sample sequenced in a study of CD8 T cells in ankylosing spondylitis. TCRdb independently ran MiXCR on the 5' RACE reads; one entry per CDR3 protein. The top ten clones hold 20% to 25% of a sample with roughly 7,300 distinct CDR3 sequences, around 8.2% of them seen once. Material: blood, either unsorted or a sorted T cell fraction (not recorded which). These receptors all come from a male donor with ankylosing spondylitis or in good health (not recorded which).

The chain recombines TRBV3-1 with TRBJ2-7; D is uncertain. Germline assignment: CDR1 LGHDT and CDR2 YNNKEL (reference sequence). This CDR3 contains 15 residues. The CDR3 nucleotides are TGTGCCACCAGCCAAATAGCCGGAGACTCCTACGAGCAGTACGTC. It translates to CATSQIAGDSYEQYV.

This clonotype was observed many times. The V gene is TRBV9, the J gene TRBJ2-2, with D possibly TRBD1 on 5 matching bases. Trimming removed 0 bases from V and 4 bases from J, with 13 bases in between. Germline loops: CDR1 SGDLS, CDR2 YYNGEE. The CDR3 runs to 16 residues. The CDR3 sequence: CASSVAQGSSTGELFF. The CDR3 DNA reads TGTGCCAGCAGCGTAGCTCAGGGATCAAGCACCGGGGAGCTGTTTTTT.

This clonotype was picked up many times. The junction departs from the called germline gene at one end, perhaps through a read error. This sequence joins TRBV10-3 and TRBJ2-1; 8 nucleotides align to TRBD2. Per germline, CDR1 ENHRY and CDR2 SYGVKD. The CDR3 has 14 amino acids. The CDR3 DNA follows: TGTGCCATCCGTGAGCGGGAGCAATACAATGAGCAGTTCTTC. Protein product: CAIREREQYNEQFF.

This clonotype was detected once. Lacking the conserved final phenylalanine or tryptophan, this CDR3 likely reflects a read error. The chain uses TRBV9 and TRBJ1-1; no clear D. The germline gives CDR1 SGDLS, CDR2 YYNGEE. V gave up 0 bases and J gave up 1 base, with 7 bases separating them. This CDR3 spans 14 amino acids. CDR3 region: CASSVVDGNTEAFY. The CDR3 DNA reads TGTGCCAGCAGCGTAGTGGACGGGAACACTGAAGCTTTCTAT.

A remark on this clonotype: A much larger clone lies one base from this, so it may be a read error. No conserved phenylalanine or tryptophan is present at the end of the CDR3, so a read error is the likely explanation. In DNA, the CDR3 is TGTGCCAGCAGCGTAGCCCCCTCTAGCACAGATACGCAGTATTGT. This gives the protein CASSVAPSSTDTQYC. J is TRBJ2-3 and V is TRBV9; D unclear. The CDR3 loop spans 15 amino acids. Germline loops: CDR1 SGDLS, CDR2 YYNGEE. The ends were cut back, 0 bases at V and 0 bases at J, with 8 bases in the middle.

This clonotype is medium-sized within its sample. V gene TRBV9 combines with J gene TRBJ1-4; D not certain. The germline gives CDR1 SGDLS, CDR2 YYNGEE. Trimming stripped 3 bases from V and 8 bases from J, with 11 bases between. The CDR3 has 13 residues. Here the CDR3 DNA reads TGTGCCAGCAGCGGGACCGGCCCCGAAAAACTGTTTTTT. Translation: CASSGTGPEKLFF. Complete variable domain (other parts from reference TRBV9 and TRBJ1-4): DSGVTQTPKHLITATGQRVTLRCSPRSGDLSVYWYQQSLDQGLQFLIQYYNGEERAKGNILERFSAQQFPDLHSELNLSSLELGDSALYFCASSGTGPEKLFFGSGTQLSVL.

In this sample, this clonotype is medium-sized. The chain is built from TRBV9 and TRBJ2-1; 7 positions match TRBD2. Germline V lookup: CDR1 SGDLS, CDR2 YYNGEE. The length of the CDR3 is 15 residues. Losses at the gene ends were 3 bases for V and 2 bases for J; bases not matched to a gene: 5. For the CDR3, the DNA is TGTGCCAGCAGCGCAACTAGCGACCCCTACAATGAGCAGTTCTTC. Residues: CASSATSDPYNEQFF. The full variable domain, rest sourced from reference TRBV9 and TRBJ2-1, is DSGVTQTPKHLITATGQRVTLRCSPRSGDLSVYWYQQSLDQGLQFLIQYYNGEERAKGNILERFSAQQFPDLHSELNLSSLELGDSALYFCASSATSDPYNEQFFGPGTRLTVL.

This chain joins TRBV9 and TRBJ2-3; weak D call: TRBD1 (5 bases). Trimming shortened V by 10 bases and J by 0 bases, and 15 bases separated the two germline ends. This CDR3 region has 14 residues. CDR1 SGDLS and CDR2 YYNGEE come from the germline V gene. The CDR3 reads CASRGQGSTDTQYF. CDR3 bases: TGTGCCTCCAGAGGTCAGGGAAGCACAGATACGCAGTATTTT.

This clonotype appeared many times. J is TRBJ1-1 and V is TRBV9; D possibly corresponds to TRBD1 (5 bases). The CDR3 runs 14 residues. Germline loops: CDR1 SGDLS, CDR2 YYNGEE. Trimming cost V 0 bases and J 3 bases, with 9 bases left between them. Here the CDR3 DNA reads TGTGCCAGCAGCGTAGGGGGCTCGGACACTGAAGCTTTCTTT. This codes for CASSVGGSDTEAFF. The full variable domain, its missing parts supplied by reference TRBV9 and TRBJ1-1, is DSGVTQTPKHLITATGQRVTLRCSPRSGDLSVYWYQQSLDQGLQFLIQYYNGEERAKGNILERFSAQQFPDLHSELNLSSLELGDSALYFCASSVGGSDTEAFFGQGTRLTVV.

In its sample, this clonotype ranks as medium-sized. CDR3 in amino acids: CASSVVGVSAEQFF. CDR3 sequence (DNA): TGTGCCAGCAGCGTAGTCGGAGTCAGCGCTGAGCAGTTCTTC. The genes are TRBV9 and TRBJ2-1, with D uncertain. CDR3 size: 14 residues. The germline CDR1 and CDR2 sequences are SGDLS and YYNGEE. V dropped 0 bases and J dropped 9 bases, with 13 bases sitting between them. The complete variable domain, with remaining parts taken from reference TRBV9 and TRBJ2-1, reads DSGVTQTPKHLITATGQRVTLRCSPRSGDLSVYWYQQSLDQGLQFLIQYYNGEERAKGNILERFSAQQFPDLHSELNLSSLELGDSALYFCASSVVGVSAEQFFGPGTRLTVL.

The chain has TRBV9 and TRBJ2-1; the match to TRBD1 covers 7 bases. The CDR3 totals 15 residues. V trimming: 3 bases; J trimming: 2 bases; junction bases outside the gene matches: 5. Germline V lookup: CDR1 SGDLS, CDR2 YYNGEE. The CDR3 DNA reads TGTGCCAGCAGCGGAGGGGGCAGGGCCTACAATGAGCAGTTCTTC. This gives the protein CASSGGGRAYNEQFF.

This clonotype was counted ten times or more. The chain couples TRBV9 to TRBJ2-1; TRBD2 is a possible D gene (6 bases). The CDR3 consists of 15 residues. Per germline, CDR1 SGDLS and CDR2 YYNGEE. The V and J ends lost 0 bases and 6 bases respectively, with 13 bases between them. The CDR3 loop reads CASSVVVGGGNEQFF. As DNA, the CDR3 is TGTGCCAGCAGCGTAGTGGTGGGAGGAGGCAATGAGCAGTTCTTC.

This clonotype was seen a few times. The chain uses TRBV9 and TRBJ2-3; tentative D call: TRBD2 (6 bases). V lost 0 bases, J lost 2 bases, and 16 bases lay in between. There are 17 residues in the CDR3. Germline assignment: CDR1 SGDLS and CDR2 YYNGEE. The CDR3, as DNA: TGTGCCAGCAGCGTAGAGGGTGGCGGGGCGGCCACAGATACGCAGTATTTT. Translating gives CASSVEGGGAATDTQYF.

This clonotype was counted a single time. This chain uses TRBV20-1 with TRBJ2-7; 12 nucleotides line up with TRBD2. The V segment lost 0 bases and the J segment 2 bases; nucleotides outside the gene matches: 8. CDR3 size: 17 residues. CDR1 and CDR2 (germline): DFQATT, SNEGSKA (reference sequence). The CDR3 sequence: CSARDGTSGCLTYEQYV. DNA of the CDR3: TGCAGTGCTAGAGATGGGACTAGCGGGTGTTTAACCTACGAGCAGTACGTC.

Many counts were recorded for this clonotype. The gene calls are TRBV9 and TRBJ1-4, with D hard to call. The V end was cut by 0 bases, the J end by 10 bases, with 7 bases between. Germline V gene data show CDR1 as SGDLS and CDR2 as YYNGEE. This CDR3 is 12 amino acids long. Written as DNA, the CDR3 is TGTGCCAGCAGCGTAGGGGCCGGAAAACTGTTTTTT. Its translation: CASSVGAGKLFF.

This clonotype appeared many times. The CDR3 sequence: CASSIRTGAQETQYF. The CDR3 DNA sequence: TGTGCCAGCAGCATACGGACAGGGGCTCAGGAGACCCAGTACTTC. The J gene is TRBJ2-5, the V gene TRBV9, with 9 bases lining up with TRBD1. The CDR3 has 15 amino acids. With 4 bases clipped from V and 5 bases from J, the junction kept 9 bases outside the gene matches. Germline V gene data show CDR1 as SGDLS and CDR2 as YYNGEE.

Sample share makes this clonotype medium-sized. The chain carries TRBV9 and TRBJ2-4; D perhaps matches TRBD2 (5 bases). The CDR3 contains 16 residues. Germline V CDR1 and CDR2: SGDLS, YYNGEE. V was shortened by 0 bases and J by 8 bases, with 18 bases between the two germline ends. The CDR3 is CASSVDPLGREDIQYF. CDR3 in DNA: TGTGCCAGCAGCGTAGACCCGCTTGGACGGGAAGACATTCAGTACTTC.

The CDR3 spells CASSPRAGSSYNEQFF. For the CDR3, the DNA is TGTGCCAGCAGCCCCCGGGCGGGCAGCTCCTACAATGAGCAGTTCTTC. The V and J genes are TRBV9 and TRBJ2-1, with D maybe TRBD2 (5 bases). Germline V gene lookup returns CDR1 SGDLS and CDR2 YYNGEE. Trimming took off 4 bases at V and 0 bases at J, with 14 bases between the two ends. CDR3 length: 16 residues. The full variable domain, in which reference TRBV9 and TRBJ2-1 provide the parts outside the CDR3, is DSGVTQTPKHLITATGQRVTLRCSPRSGDLSVYWYQQSLDQGLQFLIQYYNGEERAKGNILERFSAQQFPDLHSELNLSSLELGDSALYFCASSPRAGSSYNEQFFGPGTRLTVL.

Ten or more counts support this clonotype. V usage is TRBV9 and J usage is TRBJ2-1; 8 positions agree with TRBD2. V was clipped by 3 bases and J by 1 base; unmatched bases: 3. Germline loops: CDR1 SGDLS, CDR2 YYNGEE. CDR3 size: 15 residues. Written as DNA, the CDR3 is TGTGCCAGCAGCGCAGCGGGAGTGTCCTACAATGAGCAGTTCTTC. It is translated as CASSAAGVSYNEQFF. Looking up the rest from reference TRBV9 and TRBJ2-1 gives the full variable domain: DSGVTQTPKHLITATGQRVTLRCSPRSGDLSVYWYQQSLDQGLQFLIQYYNGEERAKGNILERFSAQQFPDLHSELNLSSLELGDSALYFCASSAAGVSYNEQFFGPGTRLTVL.

By sample fraction, this clonotype is medium-sized (0.01 to 0.1%). The V call is TRBV9, the J call TRBJ1-3, with 7 bases fitting TRBD1. The length of the CDR3 is 16 residues. CDR1 SGDLS and CDR2 YYNGEE come from the germline V gene. After removal of 3 bases from V and 3 bases from J, the junction contained 9 bases not matched to a gene. DNA for the CDR3: TGTGCCAGCAGCGCAACCGGGACAGTCTTTGGAAACACCATATATTTT. Translation: CASSATGTVFGNTIYF.

This clonotype has a count of ten or more. This chain links TRBV9 with TRBJ2-1, with D possibly being TRBD1 (6 bases). With 0 bases removed from V and 3 bases from J, the gap between germline ends came to 7 bases. This CDR3 comprises 14 residues. Germline V lookup: CDR1 SGDLS, CDR2 YYNGEE. CDR3 DNA: TGTGCCAGCAGCGTAGGGACAGACTACAATGAGCAGTTCTTC. This codes for CASSVGTDYNEQFF.

This clonotype was seen ten or more times. The chain links TRBV9 to TRBJ1-2; D possibly corresponds to TRBD1 (5 bases). The CDR3 contains 13 residues. V was clipped by 3 bases and J by 3 bases, with 9 bases between them. The germline gives CDR1 SGDLS, CDR2 YYNGEE. The CDR3 DNA sequence: TGTGCCAGCAGCGACGGGGGGGACTATGGCTACACCTTC. Translation gives CASSDGGDYGYTF.

This clonotype is labeled as medium-sized. The CDR3 region is CASSFTNYGYTF. CDR3 in DNA: TGTGCCAGCAGCTTTACAAACTATGGCTACACCTTC. V gene TRBV7-9 combines with J gene TRBJ1-2; D is ambiguous. Trimming stripped 3 bases from V and 2 bases from J, with 4 bases between. The germline CDR1 and CDR2 sequences are SEHNR and FQNEAQ (reference sequence). The CDR3 extends over 12 amino acids.

This clonotype was observed many times. The V gene is TRBV9, the J gene TRBJ2-5, with D perhaps given as TRBD1 or TRBD2 (6 bases each). From germline, CDR1 is SGDLS and CDR2 YYNGEE. The CDR3 consists of 15 residues. V was cut by 0 bases and J by 5 bases, with 14 bases left in between. CDR3 region: CASSVARGAGETQYF. The CDR3 bases are TGTGCCAGCAGCGTAGCTAGGGGGGCTGGGGAGACCCAGTACTTC.

Ten or more counts support this clonotype. The genes are TRBV9 and TRBJ1-6; unclear D gene. Trimming shortened V by 2 bases and J by 9 bases, and 12 bases separated the two germline ends. Per the germline V gene, CDR1 is SGDLS and CDR2 is YYNGEE. There are 14 residues in the CDR3. The CDR3 region is CASSVAQRVSPLHF. As DNA, the CDR3 is TGTGCCAGCAGCGTGGCCCAACGTGTTTCACCCCTCCACTTT.

This clonotype ranks as medium-sized (0.01 to 0.1%). The V gene is TRBV9, the J gene TRBJ2-4, with a weak D call TRBD1 (5 bases). The V gene's germline CDR1 is SGDLS and CDR2 YYNGEE. Trimming cost V 3 bases and J 5 bases, with 12 bases left between them. The CDR3 runs 14 residues. DNA for the CDR3: TGTGCCAGCAGCGCGACAATAGGGGAAAACATTCAGTACTTC. It specifies CASSATIGENIQYF.

This clonotype was picked up many times. J is TRBJ2-2 and V is TRBV9, with D tentatively TRBD1 or TRBD2 (5 bases each). V lost 3 bases, J lost 4 bases, and 10 bases lay in between. The CDR3 consists of 14 residues. Per the germline V gene, CDR1 is SGDLS and CDR2 is YYNGEE. The CDR3 DNA follows: TGTGCCAGCAGCGCTGGGACGGTCACCGGGGAGCTGTTTTTT. Translation gives CASSAGTVTGELFF.